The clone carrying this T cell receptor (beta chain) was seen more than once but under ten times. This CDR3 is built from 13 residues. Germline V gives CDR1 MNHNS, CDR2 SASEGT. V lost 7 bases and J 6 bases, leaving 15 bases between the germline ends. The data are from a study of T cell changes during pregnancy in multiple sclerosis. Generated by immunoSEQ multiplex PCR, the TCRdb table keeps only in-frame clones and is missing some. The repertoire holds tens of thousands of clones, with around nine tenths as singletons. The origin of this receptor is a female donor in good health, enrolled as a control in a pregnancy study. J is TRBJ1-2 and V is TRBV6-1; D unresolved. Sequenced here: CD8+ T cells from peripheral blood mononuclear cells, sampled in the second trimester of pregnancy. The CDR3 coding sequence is TGTGCCAGCAAAGTGGATGAGGCGGATGGCTACACCTTC. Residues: CASKVDEADGYTF.